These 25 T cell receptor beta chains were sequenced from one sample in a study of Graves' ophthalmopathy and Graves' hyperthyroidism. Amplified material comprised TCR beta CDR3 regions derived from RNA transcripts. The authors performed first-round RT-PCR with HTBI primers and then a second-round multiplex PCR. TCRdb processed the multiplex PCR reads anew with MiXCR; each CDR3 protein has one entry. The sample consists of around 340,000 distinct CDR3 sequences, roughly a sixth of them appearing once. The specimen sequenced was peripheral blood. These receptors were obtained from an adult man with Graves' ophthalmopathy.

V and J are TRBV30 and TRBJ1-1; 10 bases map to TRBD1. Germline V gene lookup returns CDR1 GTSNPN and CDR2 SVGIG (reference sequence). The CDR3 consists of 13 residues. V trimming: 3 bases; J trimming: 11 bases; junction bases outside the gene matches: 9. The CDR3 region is CAWRKGQGLRAFF. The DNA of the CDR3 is TGTGCCTGGAGGAAGGGACAGGGGCTAAGGGCTTTCTTT.

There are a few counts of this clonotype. This chain's CDR3 is CASSGQGGSEAFF. The CDR3 DNA sequence: TGTGCCAGCAGCGGACAGGGGGGCTCTGAAGCTTTCTTT. The chain couples TRBV7-8 to TRBJ1-1, with 10 bases lining up with TRBD1. The CDR3 consists of 13 residues. J was trimmed by 6 bases and V by 5 bases; bases with no gene match: 3. Per the germline V gene, CDR1 is SGHVS and CDR2 is FQNEAQ.

Here the CDR3 reads CASSYPGQGPHTDTQYF. CDR3 sequence (DNA): TGTGCCAGCAGCTACCCGGGACAGGGGCCCCACACAGATACGCAGTATTTT. The V call is TRBV5-6, the J call TRBJ2-3; TRBD1 aligns across 10 bases. CDR3 size: 17 residues. Germline CDR1 SGHDT, CDR2 YYEEEE. J lost 2 bases, V lost 3 bases, and 9 bases had no gene match.

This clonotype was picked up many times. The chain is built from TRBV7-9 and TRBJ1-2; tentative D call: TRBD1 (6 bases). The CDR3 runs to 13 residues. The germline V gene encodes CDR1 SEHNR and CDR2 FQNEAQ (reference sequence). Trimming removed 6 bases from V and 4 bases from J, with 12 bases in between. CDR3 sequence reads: CASSLQGSYGYTF. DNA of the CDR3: TGTGCCAGCAGTTTGCAGGGGAGCTATGGCTACACCTTC.

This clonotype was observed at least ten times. The CDR3 DNA follows: TGTGCCAGCAGCCCACCCCCAGGGACCTACACCGGGGAGCTGTTTTTT. Amino acids: CASSPPPGTYTGELFF. The chain employs TRBV9 and TRBJ2-2; D tentatively fits TRBD1 or TRBD2 (5 bases each). The CDR3 runs to 16 residues. CDR1 SGDLS and CDR2 YYNGEE come from the germline V gene. The V gene lost 4 bases and the J gene lost 3 bases, with 16 bases spanning the gap.

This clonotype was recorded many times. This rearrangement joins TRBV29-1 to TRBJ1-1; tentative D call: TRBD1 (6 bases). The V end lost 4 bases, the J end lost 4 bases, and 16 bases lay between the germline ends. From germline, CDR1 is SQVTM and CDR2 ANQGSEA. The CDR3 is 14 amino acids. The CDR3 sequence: CSVGIRGGRTEAFF. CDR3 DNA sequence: TGCAGCGTTGGTATCAGGGGCGGGCGCACTGAAGCTTTCTTT.

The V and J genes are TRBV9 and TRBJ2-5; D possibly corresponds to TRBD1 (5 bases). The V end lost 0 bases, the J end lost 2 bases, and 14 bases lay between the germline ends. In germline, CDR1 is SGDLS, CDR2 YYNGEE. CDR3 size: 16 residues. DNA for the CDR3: TGTGCCAGCAGCGTAGCTGGTTCCAGGGCACAAGAGACCCAGTACTTC. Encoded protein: CASSVAGSRAQETQYF.

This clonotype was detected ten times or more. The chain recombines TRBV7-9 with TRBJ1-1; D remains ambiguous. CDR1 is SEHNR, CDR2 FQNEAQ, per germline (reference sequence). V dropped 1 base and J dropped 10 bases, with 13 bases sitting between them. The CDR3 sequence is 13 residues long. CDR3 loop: CASSLGRGEGAFF. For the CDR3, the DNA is TGTGCCAGCAGCTTAGGCCGTGGGGAGGGAGCTTTCTTT.

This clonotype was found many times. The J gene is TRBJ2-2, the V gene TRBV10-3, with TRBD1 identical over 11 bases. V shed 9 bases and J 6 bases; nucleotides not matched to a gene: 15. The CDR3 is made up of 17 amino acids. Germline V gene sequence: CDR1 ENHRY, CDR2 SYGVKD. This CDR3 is CAISRTGGEWIPGELFF. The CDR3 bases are TGTGCCATTAGCCGGACAGGGGGCGAGTGGATTCCCGGGGAGCTGTTTTTT.

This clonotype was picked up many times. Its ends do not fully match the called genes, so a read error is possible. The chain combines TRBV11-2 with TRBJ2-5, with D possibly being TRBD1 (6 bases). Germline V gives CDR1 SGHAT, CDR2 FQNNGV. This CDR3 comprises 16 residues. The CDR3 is CASSLDTGDIQGTQYF. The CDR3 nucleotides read TGTGCCAGCAGCTTAGATACTGGGGACATCCAAGGGACCCAGTACTTC.

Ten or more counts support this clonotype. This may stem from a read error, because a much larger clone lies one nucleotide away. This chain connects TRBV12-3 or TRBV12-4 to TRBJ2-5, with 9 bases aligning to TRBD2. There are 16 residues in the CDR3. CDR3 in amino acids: CASSPPLAGYQEAQYF. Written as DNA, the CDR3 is TGTGCCAGCAGTCCCCCGCTAGCGGGGTACCAAGAGGCCCAGTACTTC.

The CDR3 region is CASSRGITANTGELFF. CDR3 DNA sequence: TGCGCCAGCAGCCGAGGGATAACCGCGAACACCGGGGAGCTGTTTTTT. V usage is TRBV5-1 and J usage is TRBJ2-2, with D possibly being TRBD2 (5 bases). This CDR3 has 16 amino acids. V lost 4 bases and J lost 0, with 13 bases in between. The germline V gene encodes CDR1 SGHRS and CDR2 YFSETQ.

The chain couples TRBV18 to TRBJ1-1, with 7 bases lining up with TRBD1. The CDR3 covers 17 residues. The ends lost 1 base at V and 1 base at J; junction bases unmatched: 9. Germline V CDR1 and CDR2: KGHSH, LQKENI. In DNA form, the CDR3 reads TGTGCCAGCTCACCACGTGGGGGGGACAGACAGAACACTGAAGCTTTCTTT. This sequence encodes CASSPRGGDRQNTEAFF.

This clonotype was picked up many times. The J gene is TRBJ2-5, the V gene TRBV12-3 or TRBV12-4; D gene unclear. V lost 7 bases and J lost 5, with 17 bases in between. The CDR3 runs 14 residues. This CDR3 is CASKGPQLMETQYF. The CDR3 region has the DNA TGTGCCAGCAAAGGCCCTCAATTGATGGAGACCCAGTACTTC.

The DNA for the CDR3 is TGTGCCAGCAGTCAAATAGGGACTAGCGGGGGGGGGTACGAGCAGTACTTC. Translated: CASSQIGTSGGGYEQYF. The gene calls are TRBV28 and TRBJ2-7; the match to TRBD2 covers 16 bases. CDR3 length: 17 residues. V lost 5 bases and J lost 4; bases outside the gene matches: 8. The V gene's germline CDR1 is MDHEN and CDR2 SYDVKM. Combining the CDR3 with reference TRBV28 and TRBJ2-7 gives the whole variable domain DVKVTQSSRYLVKRTGEKVFLECVQDMDHENMFWYRQDPGLGLRLIYFSYDVKMKEKGDIPEGYSVSREKKERFSLILESASTNQTSMYLCASSQIGTSGGGYEQYFGPGTRLTVT.

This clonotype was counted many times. The CDR3 DNA is TGTGCCTGGAGGGACAGTTCGAGCTCCTATAATTCACCCCTCCACTTT. Amino acids: CAWRDSSSSYNSPLHF. The gene calls are TRBV30 and TRBJ1-6; a weak D match, TRBD1 (6 bases). There are 16 residues in the CDR3. The germline CDR1 and CDR2 sequences are GTSNPN and SVGIG (reference sequence). V gave up 3 bases and J gave up 0 bases, with 12 bases separating them.

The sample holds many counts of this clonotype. CDR3 region: CSVGTGTDSNQPQHF. DNA of the CDR3: TGCAGCGTGGGAACCGGGACCGATAGCAATCAGCCCCAGCATTTT. J is TRBJ1-5 and V is TRBV29-1, with a weak D call TRBD1 (5 bases). The CDR3 is 15 amino acids. Germline loops: CDR1 SQVTM, CDR2 ANQGSEA. Trimming pared 6 bases from V and 0 bases from J, leaving 15 bases between.

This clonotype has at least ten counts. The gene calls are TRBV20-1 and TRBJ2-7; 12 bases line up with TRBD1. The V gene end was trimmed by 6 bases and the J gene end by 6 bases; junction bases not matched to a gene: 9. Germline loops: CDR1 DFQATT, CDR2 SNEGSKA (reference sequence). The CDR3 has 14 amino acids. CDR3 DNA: TGCAGTGCAGCCCGGGGGACAGGGGGCGTCGAGCAGTACTTC. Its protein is CSAARGTGGVEQYF.

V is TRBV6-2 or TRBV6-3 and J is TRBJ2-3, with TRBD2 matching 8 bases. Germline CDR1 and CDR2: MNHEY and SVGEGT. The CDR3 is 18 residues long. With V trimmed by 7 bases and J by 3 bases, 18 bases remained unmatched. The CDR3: CASTSGPSGRRLTDTQYF. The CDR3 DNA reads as TGTGCCAGCACCTCGGGCCCCAGCGGGAGAAGGTTAACAGATACGCAGTATTTT.

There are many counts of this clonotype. The CDR3 sequence is CSVRTGGAYEQYF. In DNA form, the CDR3 reads TGCAGCGTCCGGACAGGGGGCGCGTACGAGCAGTACTTC. This chain connects TRBV29-1 to TRBJ2-7, with 11 bases identical to TRBD1. CDR1 is SQVTM and CDR2 is ANQGSEA in the germline V gene. CDR3 length: 13 residues. The junction had 5 bases not matched to a gene; V was cut back by 6 bases and J by 4 bases.

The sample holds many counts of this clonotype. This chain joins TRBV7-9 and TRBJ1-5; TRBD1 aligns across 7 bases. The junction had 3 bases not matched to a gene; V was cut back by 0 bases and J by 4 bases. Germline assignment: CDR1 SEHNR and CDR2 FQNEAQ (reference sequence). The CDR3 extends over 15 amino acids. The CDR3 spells CASSLAGTDNQPQHF. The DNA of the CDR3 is TGTGCCAGCAGCTTAGCGGGGACAGATAATCAGCCCCAGCATTTT.

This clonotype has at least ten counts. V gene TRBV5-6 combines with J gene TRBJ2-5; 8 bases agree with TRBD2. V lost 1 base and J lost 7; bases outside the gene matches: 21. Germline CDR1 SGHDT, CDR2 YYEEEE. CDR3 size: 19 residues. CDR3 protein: CASSLFSYGGVPSEGTQYF. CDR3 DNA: TGTGCCAGCAGCTTGTTCTCCTACGGGGGGGTGCCCTCGGAGGGGACCCAGTACTTC.

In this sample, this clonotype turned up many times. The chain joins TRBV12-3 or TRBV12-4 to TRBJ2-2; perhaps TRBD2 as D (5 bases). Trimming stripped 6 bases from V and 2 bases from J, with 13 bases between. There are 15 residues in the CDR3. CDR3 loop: CASRSIRDNTGELFF. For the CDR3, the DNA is TGTGCCAGCAGAAGTATACGGGATAACACCGGGGAGCTGTTTTTT.

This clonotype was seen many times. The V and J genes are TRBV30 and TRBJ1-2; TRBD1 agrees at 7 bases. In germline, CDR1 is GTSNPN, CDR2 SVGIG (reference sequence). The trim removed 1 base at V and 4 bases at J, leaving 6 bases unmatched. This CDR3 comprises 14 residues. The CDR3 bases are TGTGCCTGGAGTGCCCTGACAGGGACCTATGGCTACACCTTC. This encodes CAWSALTGTYGYTF. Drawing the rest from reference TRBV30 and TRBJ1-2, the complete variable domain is SQTIHQWPATLVQPVGSPLSLECTVEGTSNPNLYWYRQAAGRGLQLLFYSVGIGQISSEVPQNLSASRPQDRQFILSSKKLLLSDSGFYLCAWSALTGTYGYTFGSGTRLTVV.

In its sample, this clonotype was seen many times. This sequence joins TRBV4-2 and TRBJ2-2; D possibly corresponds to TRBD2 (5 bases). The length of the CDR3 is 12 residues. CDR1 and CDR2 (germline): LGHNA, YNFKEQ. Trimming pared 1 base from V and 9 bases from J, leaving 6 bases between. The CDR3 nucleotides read TGTGCCAGCAGCCAAGGACTAAGGGAGCTGTTTTTT. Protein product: CASSQGLRELFF.